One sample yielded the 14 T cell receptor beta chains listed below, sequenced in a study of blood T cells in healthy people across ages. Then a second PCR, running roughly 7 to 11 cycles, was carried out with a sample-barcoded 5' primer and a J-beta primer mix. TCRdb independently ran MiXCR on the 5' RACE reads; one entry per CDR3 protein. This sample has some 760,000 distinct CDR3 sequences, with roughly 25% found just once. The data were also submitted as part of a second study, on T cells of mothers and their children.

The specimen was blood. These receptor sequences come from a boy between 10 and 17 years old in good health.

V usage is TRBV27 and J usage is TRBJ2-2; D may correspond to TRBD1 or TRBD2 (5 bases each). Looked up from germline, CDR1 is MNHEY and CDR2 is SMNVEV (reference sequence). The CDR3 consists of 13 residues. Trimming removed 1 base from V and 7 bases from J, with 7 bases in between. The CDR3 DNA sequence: TGTGCCAGCAGTTTATATGGGGGCGGGGAGCTGTTTTTT. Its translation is CASSLYGGGELFF.

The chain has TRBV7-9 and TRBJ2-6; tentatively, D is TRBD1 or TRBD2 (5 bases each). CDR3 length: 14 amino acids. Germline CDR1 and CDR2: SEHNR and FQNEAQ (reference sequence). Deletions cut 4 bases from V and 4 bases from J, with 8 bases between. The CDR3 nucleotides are TGTGCCAGCAGCTCGGGGCGAGGGGCCAACGTCCTGACTTTC. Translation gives CASSSGRGANVLTF.

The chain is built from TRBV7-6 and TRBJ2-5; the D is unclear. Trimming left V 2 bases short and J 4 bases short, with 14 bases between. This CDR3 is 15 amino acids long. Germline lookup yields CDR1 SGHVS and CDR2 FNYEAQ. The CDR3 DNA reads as TGTGCCAGCAGCTTACTTTCGGGTGACCGAGAGACCCAGTACTTC. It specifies CASSLLSGDRETQYF.

CDR3 nucleotide sequence: TGTGCCAGCAGCCCCGGGCTCCTTAATTCACCCCTCCACTTT. Translating it yields CASSPGLLNSPLHF. The chain recombines TRBV6-6 with TRBJ1-6, with no clear D. V lost 6 bases, J lost 6 bases, and 12 bases lay in between. From germline, CDR1 is MNHNY and CDR2 SVGAGI (reference sequence). The CDR3 has 14 amino acids.

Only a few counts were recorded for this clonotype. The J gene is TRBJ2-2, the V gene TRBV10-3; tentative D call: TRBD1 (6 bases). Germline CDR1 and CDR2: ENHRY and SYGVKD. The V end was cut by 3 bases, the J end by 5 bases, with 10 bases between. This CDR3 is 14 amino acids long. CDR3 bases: TGTGCCATCAGTGACAGGGGAAATACCGGGGAGCTGTTTTTT. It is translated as CAISDRGNTGELFF.

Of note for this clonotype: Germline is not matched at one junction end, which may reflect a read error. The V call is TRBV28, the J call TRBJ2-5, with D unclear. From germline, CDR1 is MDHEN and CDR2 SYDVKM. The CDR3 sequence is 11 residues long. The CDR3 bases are TGTGCCAGCAGTAGGCGGAGTTTCTTGAACTTC. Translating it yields CASSRRSFLNF.

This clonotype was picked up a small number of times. The CDR3 loop reads CASSLGIGSPLVYQETQYF. DNA of the CDR3: TGTGCCAGCAGCTTAGGTATCGGGAGTCCTCTCGTGTACCAAGAGACCCAGTACTTC. The rearrangement joins TRBV7-2 to TRBJ2-5, with D possibly matching TRBD2 (6 bases). The V end lost 1 base, the J end lost 0 bases, and 21 bases lay between the germline ends. Germline values: CDR1 SGHTA, CDR2 FQGNSA. There are 19 residues in the CDR3.

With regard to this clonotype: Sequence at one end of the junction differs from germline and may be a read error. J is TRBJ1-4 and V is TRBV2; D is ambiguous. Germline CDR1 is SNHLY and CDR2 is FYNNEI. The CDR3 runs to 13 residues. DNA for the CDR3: TGTGCCAACAGTGAAGTCTATGGTGAAAAACTGTTTTTT. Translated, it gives CANSEVYGEKLFF.

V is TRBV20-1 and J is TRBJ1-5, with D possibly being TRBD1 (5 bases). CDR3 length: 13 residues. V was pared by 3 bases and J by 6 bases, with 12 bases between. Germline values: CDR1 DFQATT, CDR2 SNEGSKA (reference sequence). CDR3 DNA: TGCAGTGCTAGTGTGGGGGTTGGTCAGCCCCAGCATTTT. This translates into CSASVGVGQPQHF.

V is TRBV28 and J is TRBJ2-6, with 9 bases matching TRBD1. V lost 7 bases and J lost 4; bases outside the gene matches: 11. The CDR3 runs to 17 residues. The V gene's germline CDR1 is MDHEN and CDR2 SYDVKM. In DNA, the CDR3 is TGTGCCAGCACTTTCCGGGACAGGGCATCCGGGGCCAACGTCCTGACTTTC. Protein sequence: CASTFRDRASGANVLTF. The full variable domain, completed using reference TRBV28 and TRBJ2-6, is DVKVTQSSRYLVKRTGEKVFLECVQDMDHENMFWYRQDPGLGLRLIYFSYDVKMKEKGDIPEGYSVSREKKERFSLILESASTNQTSMYLCASTFRDRASGANVLTFGAGSRLTVL.

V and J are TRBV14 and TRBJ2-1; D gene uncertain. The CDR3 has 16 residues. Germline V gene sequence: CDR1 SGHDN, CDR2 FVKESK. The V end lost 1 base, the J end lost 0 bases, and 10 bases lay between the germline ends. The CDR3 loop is CASSQGADPSYNEQFF. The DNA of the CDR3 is TGTGCCAGCAGCCAAGGTGCTGACCCCTCCTACAATGAGCAGTTCTTC. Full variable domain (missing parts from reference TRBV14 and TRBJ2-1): EAGVTQFPSHSVIEKGQTVTLRCDPISGHDNLYWYRRVMGKEIKFLLHFVKESKQDESGMPNNRFLAERTGGTYSTLKVQPAELEDSGVYFCASSQGADPSYNEQFFGPGTRLTVL.

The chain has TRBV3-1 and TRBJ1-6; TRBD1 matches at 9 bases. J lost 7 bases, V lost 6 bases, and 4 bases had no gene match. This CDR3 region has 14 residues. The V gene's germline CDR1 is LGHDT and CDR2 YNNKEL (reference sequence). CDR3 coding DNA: TGTGCCAGCAGACCGGACAGGGGCAATTCACCCCTCCACTTT. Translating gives CASRPDRGNSPLHF.

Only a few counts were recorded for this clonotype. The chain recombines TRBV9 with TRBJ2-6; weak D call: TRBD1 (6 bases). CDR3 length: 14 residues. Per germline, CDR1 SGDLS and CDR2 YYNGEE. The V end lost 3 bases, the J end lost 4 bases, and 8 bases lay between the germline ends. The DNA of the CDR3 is TGTGCCAGCAGCGCCGACAGGGGGGCCAACGTCCTGACTTTC. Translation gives CASSADRGANVLTF.

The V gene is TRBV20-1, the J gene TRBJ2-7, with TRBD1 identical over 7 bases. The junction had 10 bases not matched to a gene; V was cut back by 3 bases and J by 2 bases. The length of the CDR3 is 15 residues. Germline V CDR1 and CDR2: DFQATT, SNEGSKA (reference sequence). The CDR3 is CSASSATGSPYEQYF. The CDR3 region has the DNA TGCAGTGCTAGTTCTGCGACAGGGTCTCCCTACGAGCAGTACTTC.